What follows describes a single T cell receptor (beta chain). This entry belongs to a study of glioma-infiltrating T cells. Using RNA template, CDR3s of TCR alpha and beta were amplified with iRepertoire arm-PCR. Using its own MiXCR run on the multiplex PCR reads, TCRdb lists one record per CDR3 protein. The repertoire consists of more than 95,000 distinct CDR3 sequences, with 25% to 35% occurring once and the leading ten covering 35% to 55%. The CDR3 has 14 residues. After removal of 6 bases from V and 5 bases from J, the junction contained 9 bases not matched to a gene. The V gene's germline CDR1 is LNHDA and CDR2 SQIVND (reference sequence).

The origin of this receptor is a human donor with low-grade glioma or glioblastoma, undergoing nonglioma brain surgery, or in good health (not recorded which). The V gene is TRBV19, the J gene TRBJ1-2; TRBD1 agrees at 7 bases. Input material: glioma tissue, nonneoplastic brain tissue, or PBMCs (not recorded which). The CDR3 DNA sequence: TGTGCCAGTAGCCCGGGACAGACGTATTATGGCTACACCTTC. Encoded protein: CASSPGQTYYGYTF.